This TCR beta chain stems from a study of radiotherapy plus CTLA-4 blockade in lung cancer. Regarding the study as a whole: Expansion in blood of tumor-derived TCR clones was seen after radiotherapy plus ipilimumab. How blood T cell clones changed early, along with interferon-beta, reportedly forecast response best.

Profiling relied on immunoSEQ multiplex PCR, and the TCRdb table lists in-frame clones only, not all of them. The repertoire has tens of thousands of clones, approximately 83% of them found once; the top ten carry around 0.9%. With respect to this clone: Antigen specificity is unknown.

The study gave focal radiation plus ipilimumab CTLA-4 blockade to patients with chemo-refractory metastatic non-small-cell lung cancer. In germline, CDR1 is MNHNS, CDR2 SASEGT. V was clipped by 0 bases and J by 1 base, with 10 bases between them. CDR3 length equals 15 residues. The gene calls are TRBV6-1 and TRBJ2-7; no clear D. The TCR sequence derives from a human donor with non-small cell lung cancer who had stable disease on radiotherapy plus ipilimumab. The specimen comprised peripheral blood, sampled from a patient treated with radiotherapy plus ipilimumab. The CDR3 sequence: CASSEALQKSYEQYF. CDR3 bases: TGTGCCAGCAGTGAAGCGCTCCAGAAATCCTACGAGCAGTACTTC.